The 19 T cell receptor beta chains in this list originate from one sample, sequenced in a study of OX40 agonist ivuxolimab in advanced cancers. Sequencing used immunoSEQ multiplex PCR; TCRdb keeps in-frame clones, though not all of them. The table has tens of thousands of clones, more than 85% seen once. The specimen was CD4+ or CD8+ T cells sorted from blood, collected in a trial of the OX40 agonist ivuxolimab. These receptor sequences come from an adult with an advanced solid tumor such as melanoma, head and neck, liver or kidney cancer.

For the CDR3, the DNA is TGTGCCAGCAGCGTTAGCGGGGAAGAGACCCAGTACTTC. Its translation is CASSVSGEETQYF. The genes are TRBV9 and TRBJ2-5; 8 positions agree with TRBD2. Germline V lookup: CDR1 SGDLS, CDR2 YYNGEE. The CDR3 runs to 13 residues. The V gene end was trimmed by 2 bases and the J gene end by 3 bases; junction bases not matched to a gene: 0. Combining the CDR3 with reference TRBV9 and TRBJ2-5 gives the whole variable domain DSGVTQTPKHLITATGQRVTLRCSPRSGDLSVYWYQQSLDQGLQFLIQYYNGEERAKGNILERFSAQQFPDLHSELNLSSLELGDSALYFCASSVSGEETQYFGPGTRLLVL.

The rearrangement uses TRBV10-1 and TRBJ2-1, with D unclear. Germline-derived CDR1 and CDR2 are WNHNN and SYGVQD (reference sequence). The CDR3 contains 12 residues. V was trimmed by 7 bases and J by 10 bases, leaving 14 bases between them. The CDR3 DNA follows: TGCGCCAGCACCTCCTCCAAGCTGGAGCAGTTCTTC. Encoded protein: CASTSSKLEQFF.

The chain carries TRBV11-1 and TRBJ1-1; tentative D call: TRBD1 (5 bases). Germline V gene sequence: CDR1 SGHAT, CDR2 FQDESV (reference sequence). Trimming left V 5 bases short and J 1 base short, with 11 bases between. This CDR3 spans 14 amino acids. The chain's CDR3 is CASSLTGPNTEAFF. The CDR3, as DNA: TGTGCCAGCAGCCTAACAGGACCGAACACTGAAGCTTTCTTT.

In DNA, the CDR3 is TGTGCCAGCAGCTTAGCTCCCACCATGAACACTGAAGCTTTCTTT. Its translation is CASSLAPTMNTEAFF. The V call is TRBV7-2, the J call TRBJ1-1; D gene unclear. The CDR3 has 15 residues. V lost 0 bases, J lost 0 bases, and 8 bases lay in between. CDR1 SGHTA and CDR2 FQGNSA come from the germline V gene.

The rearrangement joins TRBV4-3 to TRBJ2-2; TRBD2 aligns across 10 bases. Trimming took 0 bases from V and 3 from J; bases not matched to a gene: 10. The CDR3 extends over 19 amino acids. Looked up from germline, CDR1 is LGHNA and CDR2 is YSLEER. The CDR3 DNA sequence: TGCGCCAGCAGCCAAGATTCCTCCTGGACTAGCGGTTACACCGGGGAGCTGTTTTTT. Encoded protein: CASSQDSSWTSGYTGELFF.

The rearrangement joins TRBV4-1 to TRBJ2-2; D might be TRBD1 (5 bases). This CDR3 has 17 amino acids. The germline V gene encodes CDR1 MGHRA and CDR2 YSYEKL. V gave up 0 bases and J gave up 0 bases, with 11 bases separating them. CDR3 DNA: TGCGCCAGCAGCCAAGAAGCAGACAGCGCGAACACCGGGGAGCTGTTTTTT. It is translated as CASSQEADSANTGELFF.

Here the CDR3 reads CASSLLGGGYLYNEQFF. CDR3 DNA sequence: TGTGCCAGCAGCTTACTTGGGGGAGGATACCTCTACAATGAGCAGTTCTTC. This chain joins TRBV7-9 and TRBJ2-1; tentative D call: TRBD2 (6 bases). The germline V and J ends were trimmed by 2 bases and 3 bases, with 17 bases remaining between them. The length of the CDR3 is 17 residues. CDR1 is SEHNR and CDR2 is FQNEAQ in the germline V gene (reference sequence).

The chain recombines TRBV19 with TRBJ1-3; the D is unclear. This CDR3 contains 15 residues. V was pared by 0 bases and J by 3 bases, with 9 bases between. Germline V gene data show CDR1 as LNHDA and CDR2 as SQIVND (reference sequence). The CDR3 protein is CASSIDRLDGNTIYF. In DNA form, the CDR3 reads TGTGCCAGTAGTATAGATCGACTCGATGGAAACACCATATATTTT.

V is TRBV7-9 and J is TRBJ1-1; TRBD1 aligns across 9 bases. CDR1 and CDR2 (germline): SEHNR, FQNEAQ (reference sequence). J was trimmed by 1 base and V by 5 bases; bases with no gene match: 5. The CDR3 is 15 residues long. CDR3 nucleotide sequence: TGTGCCAGCAGCATCACAGGGGGCTCGAACACTGAAGCTTTCTTT. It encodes CASSITGGSNTEAFF.

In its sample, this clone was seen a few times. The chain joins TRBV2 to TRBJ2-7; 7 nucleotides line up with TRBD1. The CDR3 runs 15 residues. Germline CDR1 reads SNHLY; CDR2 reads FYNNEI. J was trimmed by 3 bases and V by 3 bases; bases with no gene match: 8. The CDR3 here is CASSDFSGGNYEQYF. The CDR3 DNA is TGTGCCAGCAGTGATTTTTCAGGGGGAAACTACGAGCAGTACTTC.

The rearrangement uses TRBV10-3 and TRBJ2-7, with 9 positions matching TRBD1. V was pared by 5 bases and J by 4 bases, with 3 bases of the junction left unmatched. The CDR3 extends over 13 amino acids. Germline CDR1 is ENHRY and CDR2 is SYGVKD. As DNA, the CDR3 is TGTGCCATCAGTAGACAGGGGGGGTACGAGCAGTACTTC. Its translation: CAISRQGGYEQYF.

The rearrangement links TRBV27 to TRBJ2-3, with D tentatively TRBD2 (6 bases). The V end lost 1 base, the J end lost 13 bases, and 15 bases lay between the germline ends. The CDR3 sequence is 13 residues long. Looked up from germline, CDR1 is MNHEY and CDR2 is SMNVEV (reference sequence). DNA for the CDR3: TGTGCCAGCAGTTTATTGACGGGAGTATTGGAGTATTTT. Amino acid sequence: CASSLLTGVLEYF.

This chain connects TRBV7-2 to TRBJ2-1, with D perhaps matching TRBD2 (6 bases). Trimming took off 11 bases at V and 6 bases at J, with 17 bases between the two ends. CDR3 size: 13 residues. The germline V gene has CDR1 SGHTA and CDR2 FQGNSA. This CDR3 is CAGGMAGPNEQFF. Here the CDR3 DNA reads TGTGCCGGTGGGATGGCGGGACCCAATGAGCAGTTCTTC.

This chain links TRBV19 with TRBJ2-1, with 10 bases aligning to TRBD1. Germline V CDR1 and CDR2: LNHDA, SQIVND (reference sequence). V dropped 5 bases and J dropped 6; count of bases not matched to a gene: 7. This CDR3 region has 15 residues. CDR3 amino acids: CASSPGQGRFNEQFF. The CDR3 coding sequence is TGTGCCAGTAGTCCGGGACAGGGGCGATTCAATGAGCAGTTCTTC.

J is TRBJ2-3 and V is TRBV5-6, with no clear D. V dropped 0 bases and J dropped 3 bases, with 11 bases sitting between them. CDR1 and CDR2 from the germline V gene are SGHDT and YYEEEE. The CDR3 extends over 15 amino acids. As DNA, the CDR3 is TGTGCCAGCAGCTTGGCCCAAGTAAGGACAGATACGCAGTATTTT. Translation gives CASSLAQVRTDTQYF.

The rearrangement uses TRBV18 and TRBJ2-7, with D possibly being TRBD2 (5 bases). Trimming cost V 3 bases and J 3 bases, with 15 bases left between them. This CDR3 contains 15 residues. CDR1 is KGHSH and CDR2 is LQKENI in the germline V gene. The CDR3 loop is CASSPNPGDGYEQYF. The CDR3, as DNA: TGTGCCAGCTCACCTAACCCCGGGGATGGCTACGAGCAGTACTTC.

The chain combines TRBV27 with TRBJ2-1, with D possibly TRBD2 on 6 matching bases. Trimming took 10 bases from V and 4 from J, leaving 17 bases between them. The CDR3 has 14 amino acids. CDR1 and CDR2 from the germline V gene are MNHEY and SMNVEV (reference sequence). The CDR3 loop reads CATDPRDWYNEQFF. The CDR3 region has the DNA TGTGCCACCGACCCCCGGGACTGGTACAATGAGCAGTTCTTC.

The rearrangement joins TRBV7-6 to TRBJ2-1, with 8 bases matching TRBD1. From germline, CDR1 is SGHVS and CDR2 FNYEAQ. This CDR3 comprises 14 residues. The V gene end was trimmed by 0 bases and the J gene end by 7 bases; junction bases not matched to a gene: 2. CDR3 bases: TGTGCCAGCAGCTTAGCCAGGGGGCGTAATGAGCAGTTCTTC. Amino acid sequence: CASSLARGRNEQFF.

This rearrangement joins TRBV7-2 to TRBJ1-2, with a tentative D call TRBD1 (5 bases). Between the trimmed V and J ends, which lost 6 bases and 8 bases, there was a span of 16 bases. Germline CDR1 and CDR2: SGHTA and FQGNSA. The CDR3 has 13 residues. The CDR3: CASRMTVAGGYTF. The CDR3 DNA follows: TGTGCCAGCAGAATGACAGTAGCGGGCGGCTACACCTTC.